These T cell receptor beta chains were read from a single sample in a study of chemoradiotherapy in HPV16-positive cancers. Assay: immunoSEQ multiplex PCR; the TCRdb copy retains only in-frame clones and omits some. This table holds around 14,000 clones, approximately 84% found once. Sampling was conducted from a patient who underwent chemoradiotherapy. The receptors stem from a human donor with HPV-associated anogenital cancer. Both conserved end residues are part of each CDR3. The D gene is left open where the match is weak. Expanded clones get a size class; other rows say once, few or many, or leave the size out.

d_gene,j_gene,v_gene,abundance,CDR3nt,CDR3aa
-,TRBJ1-1,TRBV4-2,-,TGTGCCAGCAGCCAAGATTTCCCGGTGAACACTGAAGCTTTCTTT,CASSQDFPVNTEAFF
-,TRBJ2-3,TRBV6-5,-,TGTGCCAGCAGGGAAACGGTCGCGGCAGATACGCAGTATTTT,CASRETVAADTQYF
-,TRBJ2-3,TRBV6-5,-,TGTGCCAGCAGTTACTCGGGGCTACCGGTGGTAGATACGCAGTATTTT,CASSYSGLPVVDTQYF
-,TRBJ1-6,TRBV28,-,TGTGCCAGCAGTTTAGGGCAGGGCTACAGATCACCCCTCCACTTT,CASSLGQGYRSPLHF
-,TRBJ1-1,TRBV7-2,-,TGTGCCAGCAGCTTAGCAGAGAACACTGAAGCTTTCTTT,CASSLAENTEAFF
-,TRBJ1-5,TRBV10-3,-,TGTGCCACCCGGGACCCCACGGGGGGTCAGCCCCAGCATTTT,CATRDPTGGQPQHF
-,TRBJ2-5,TRBV14,-,TGTGCCAGCAGCCACGACATGGGGCAAGAGACCCAGTACTTC,CASSHDMGQETQYF
TRBD1,TRBJ1-2,TRBV13,-,TGTGCCAGCAGCAGGGGACAGGGCGTGAGCTACACCTTC,CASSRGQGVSYTF
-,TRBJ1-5,TRBV27,-,TGTGCCAGCAACCCCCACTATAGCAATCAGCCCCAGCATTTT,CASNPHYSNQPQHF
-,TRBJ1-1,TRBV5-8,-,TGTGCCAGCAGAAGGGGACTTTTGAACACTGAAGCTTTCTTT,CASRRGLLNTEAFF
-,TRBJ1-5,TRBV6-1,-,TGTGCCAGCAGTGGGGAGGGCAGGTCCAATGATCCCCAGCATTTT,CASSGEGRSNDPQHF
-,TRBJ1-1,TRBV6-5,-,TGTGCCACAAACAGGGATGGAGACACTGAAGCTTTCTTT,CATNRDGDTEAFF
-,TRBJ1-6,TRBV4-3,-,TGCGCCAGCAGCCTCACCGGGAGCGAAGGTTCACCCCTCCACTTT,CASSLTGSEGSPLHF
TRBD1,TRBJ2-2,TRBV27,-,TGTGCCAGCACAAAACAGGGGGGCACCGGGGAGCTGTTTTTT,CASTKQGGTGELFF
TRBD1,TRBJ1-2,TRBV7-9,-,TGTGCCAGCAGCTTCATGGACAGGGACCTAGATGGCTACACCTTC,CASSFMDRDLDGYTF
-,TRBJ1-6,TRBV19,-,TGTGCCAGTAGTATGGGTGGCAAGGTGGCACCCCTCCACTTT,CASSMGGKVAPLHF
-,TRBJ2-7,TRBV7-6,-,TGTGCCAGCAGCTTAGTGGCAGGGCTTGGATCCTACGAGCAGTACTTC,CASSLVAGLGSYEQYF
-,TRBJ1-5,TRBV16,-,TGTGCCAGCAGCCGCGAAACAGTGACCAATCAGCCCCAGCATTTT,CASSRETVTNQPQHF
TRBD1,TRBJ2-5,TRBV7-2,-,TGTGCCAGCAGCTTCAAGGGGGCAGGAGAGACCCAGTACTTC,CASSFKGAGETQYF
TRBD1,TRBJ2-7,TRBV28,-,TGTGCCAGCAGTAAGCCGGGACAGGGGATTTACGAGCAGTACTTC,CASSKPGQGIYEQYF
TRBD1,TRBJ1-6,TRBV18,few,TGTGCCAGCTCTACGACAGGGTTGGGGAATTCACCCCTCCACTTT,CASSTTGLGNSPLHF
-,TRBJ1-3,TRBV6-6,-,TGTGCCAGCATCCCGGACAGCCTCTCTGGAAACACCATATATTTT,CASIPDSLSGNTIYF
TRBD1,TRBJ2-2,TRBV11-1,-,TGTGCCAGCAGCCCGGGACAGGGGGACACCGGGGAGCTGTTTTTT,CASSPGQGDTGELFF
-,TRBJ1-1,TRBV18,-,TGTGCCAGCTCACAAAACAAGGCCCAGGGGAACACTGAAGCTTTCTTT,CASSQNKAQGNTEAFF
-,TRBJ1-2,TRBV28,-,TGTGCCAGCTTTGGAGCTAACTATGGCTACACCTTC,CASFGANYGYTF
-,TRBJ1-2,TRBV30,-,TGTGCCTGGGGGGTCCAGGCAGCACTCAACTATGGCTACACCTTC,CAWGVQAALNYGYTF
-,TRBJ1-1,TRBV6-5,-,TGTGCCAGCAGTTACTCGAGGGGGGTCACAAACACTGAAGCTTTCTTT,CASSYSRGVTNTEAFF
-,TRBJ2-3,TRBV7-2,few,TGTGCCAGCAGCCCCTACACAGATACGCAGTATTTT,CASSPYTDTQYF
-,TRBJ2-7,TRBV2,once,TGTGCCAGCAGTGGGCCTTTATCCGTTTACGAGCAGTACTTC,CASSGPLSVYEQYF
-,TRBJ2-5,TRBV11-1,-,TGTGCCAGCAGCGAGTTAGGGGCTGGGGAGACCCAGTACTTC,CASSELGAGETQYF
-,TRBJ1-2,TRBV6-6,few,TGTGCCAGCAGCTTATGGCAGAACTACACCTTC,CASSLWQNYTF
-,TRBJ1-5,TRBV6-6,-,TGTGCCAGCAGCCCTCCACAGGGAGCCGGCAATCAGCCCCAGCATTTT,CASSPPQGAGNQPQHF
-,TRBJ2-5,TRBV18,-,TGTGCCAGCTCACCACCCGGCAGGGAAGAGACCCAGTACTTC,CASSPPGREETQYF
-,TRBJ1-2,TRBV7-6,-,TGTGCCAGCAGCTTAGCCCTCTCTATGACCCATGGCTACACCTTC,CASSLALSMTHGYTF
-,TRBJ1-5,TRBV7-9,few,TGTGCCAGCAGCTTAGAGGACAGCGGGCAGCCCCAGCATTTT,CASSLEDSGQPQHF
TRBD1,TRBJ1-2,TRBV10-3,-,TGTGCCATCAGTGATAATCAGGGGGGGTCTGGCTACACCTTC,CAISDNQGGSGYTF
-,TRBJ2-1,TRBV9,-,TGTGCCAGCAGCGTAGCCGGTAATCTCTACAATGAGCAGTTCTTC,CASSVAGNLYNEQFF
-,TRBJ2-7,TRBV7-9,-,TGTGCCAGCAGCTTAGGCGAATTCGGGGCCTACGAGCAGTACTTC,CASSLGEFGAYEQYF
-,TRBJ2-5,TRBV29-1,-,TGCAGCGTTGAAACACATTACCAAGAGACCCAGTACTTC,CSVETHYQETQYF
-,TRBJ2-6,TRBV7-2,-,TGTGCCAGCAGCTCCCGCCCGGCAGGGGCAAGTGGTGGGGCCAACGTCCTGACTTTC,CASSSRPAGASGGANVLTF
-,TRBJ2-2,TRBV5-5,-,TGTGCCAGCAGCATGAGATCCAGGCAGAACACCGGGGAGCTGTTTTTT,CASSMRSRQNTGELFF
-,TRBJ1-6,TRBV9,-,TGTGCCAGCAGCCCGAGAGACCGGAGCTCCTATAATTCACCCCTCCACTTT,CASSPRDRSSYNSPLHF
TRBD2,TRBJ2-3,TRBV19,few,TGTGCCAGTAGTCTAACTAGCGGGGGCCGCCATACGCAGTATTTT,CASSLTSGGRHTQYF
TRBD2,TRBJ2-2,TRBV27,-,TGTGCCAGCACCTCGGGGGACTACGCGAACACCGGGGAGCTGTTTTTT,CASTSGDYANTGELFF
-,TRBJ1-1,TRBV5-1,-,TGCGCCAGCAGCTTGAGCAGCACTGAAGCTTTCTTT,CASSLSSTEAFF
TRBD1,TRBJ2-3,TRBV11-2,once,TGTGCCAGCAGCTCGGGACAGGATTGGCCAGATACGCAGTATTTT,CASSSGQDWPDTQYF
-,TRBJ2-7,TRBV5-1,once,TGCGCCAGCAGCTTGCAACTAGCTTCGTCCTCCTACGAGCAGTACTTC,CASSLQLASSSYEQYF
-,TRBJ1-1,TRBV19,-,TGTGCCAGTAGTATGCAGTACGACACTGAAGCTTTCTTT,CASSMQYDTEAFF
-,TRBJ2-7,TRBV6-5,-,TGTGCCAGCAGTTACTCGATCCAAGGGAGGACATACGAGCAGTACTTC,CASSYSIQGRTYEQYF